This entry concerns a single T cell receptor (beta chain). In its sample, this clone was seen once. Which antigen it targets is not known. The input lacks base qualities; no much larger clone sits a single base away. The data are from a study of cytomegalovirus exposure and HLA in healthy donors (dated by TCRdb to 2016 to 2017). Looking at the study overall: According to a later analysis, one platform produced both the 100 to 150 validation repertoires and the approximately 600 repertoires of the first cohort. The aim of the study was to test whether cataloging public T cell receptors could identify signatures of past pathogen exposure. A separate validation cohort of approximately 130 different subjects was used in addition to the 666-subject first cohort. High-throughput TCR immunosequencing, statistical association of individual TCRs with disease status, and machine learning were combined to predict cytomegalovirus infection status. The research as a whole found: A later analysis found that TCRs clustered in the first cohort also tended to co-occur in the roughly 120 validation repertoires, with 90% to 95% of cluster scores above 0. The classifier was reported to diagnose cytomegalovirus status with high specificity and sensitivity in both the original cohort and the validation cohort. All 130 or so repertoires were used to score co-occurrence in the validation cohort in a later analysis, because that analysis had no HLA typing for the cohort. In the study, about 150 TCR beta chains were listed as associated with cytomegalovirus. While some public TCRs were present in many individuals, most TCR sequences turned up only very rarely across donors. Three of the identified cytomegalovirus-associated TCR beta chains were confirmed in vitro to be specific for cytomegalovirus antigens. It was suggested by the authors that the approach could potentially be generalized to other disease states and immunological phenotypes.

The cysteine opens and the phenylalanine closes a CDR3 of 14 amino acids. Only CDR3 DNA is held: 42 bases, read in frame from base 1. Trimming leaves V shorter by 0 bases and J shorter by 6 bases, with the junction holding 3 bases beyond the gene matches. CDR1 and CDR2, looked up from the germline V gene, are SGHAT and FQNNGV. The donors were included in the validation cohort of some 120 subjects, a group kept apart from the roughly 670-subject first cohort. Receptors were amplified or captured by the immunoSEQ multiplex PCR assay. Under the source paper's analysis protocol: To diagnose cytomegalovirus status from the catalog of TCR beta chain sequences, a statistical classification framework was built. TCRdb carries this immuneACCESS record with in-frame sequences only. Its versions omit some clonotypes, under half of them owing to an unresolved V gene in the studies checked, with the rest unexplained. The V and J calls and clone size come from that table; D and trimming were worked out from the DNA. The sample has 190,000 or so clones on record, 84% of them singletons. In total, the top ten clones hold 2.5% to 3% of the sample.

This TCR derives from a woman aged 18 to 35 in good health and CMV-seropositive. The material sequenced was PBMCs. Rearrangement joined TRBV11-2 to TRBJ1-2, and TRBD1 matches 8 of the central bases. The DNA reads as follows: TGTGCCAGCAGCTTAGAGGCAGGGGGCCATGGCTACACCTTC. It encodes CASSLEAGGHGYTF. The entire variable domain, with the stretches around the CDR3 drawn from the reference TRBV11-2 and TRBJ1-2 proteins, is EAGVAQSPRYKIIEKRQSVAFWCNPISGHATLYWYQQILGQGPKLLIQFQNNGVVDDSQLPKDRFSAERLKGVDSTLKIQPAKLEDSAVYLCASSLEAGGHGYTFGSGTRLTVV.